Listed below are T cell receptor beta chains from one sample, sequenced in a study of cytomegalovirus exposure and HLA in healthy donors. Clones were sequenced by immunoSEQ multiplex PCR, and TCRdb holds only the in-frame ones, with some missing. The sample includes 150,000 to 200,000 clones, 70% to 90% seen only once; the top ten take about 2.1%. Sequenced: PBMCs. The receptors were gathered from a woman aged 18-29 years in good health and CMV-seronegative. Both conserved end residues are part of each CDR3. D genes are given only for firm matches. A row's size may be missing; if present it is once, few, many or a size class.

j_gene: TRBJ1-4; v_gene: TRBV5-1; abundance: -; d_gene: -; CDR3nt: TGCGCCAGCAGCTCCACAGTAAGAGCAACTAATGAAAAACTGTTTTTT; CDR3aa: CASSSTVRATNEKLFF
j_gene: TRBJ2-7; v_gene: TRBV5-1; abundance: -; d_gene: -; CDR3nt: TGCGCCAGCAGCTTTGACAGAGACTACGAGCAGTACTTC; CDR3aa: CASSFDRDYEQYF
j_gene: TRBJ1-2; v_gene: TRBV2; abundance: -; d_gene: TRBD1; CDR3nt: TGTGCCGCCGCAGGGGGCGGTGGCTACACCTTC; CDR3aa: CAAAGGGGYTF
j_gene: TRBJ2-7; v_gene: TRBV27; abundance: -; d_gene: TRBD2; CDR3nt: TGTGCCAGCAGTTCGTTAGCGGGGTCTTCCTACGAGCAGTACTTC; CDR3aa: CASSSLAGSSYEQYF
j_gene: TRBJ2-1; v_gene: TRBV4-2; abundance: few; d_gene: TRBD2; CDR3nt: TGTGCCAGCAGCCAAGCTGGCGGGAGTGACAATGAGCAGTTCTTC; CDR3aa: CASSQAGGSDNEQFF
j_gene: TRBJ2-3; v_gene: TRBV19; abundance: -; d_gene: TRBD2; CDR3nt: TGTGCCAGTAGTGTCCGACTAGCGGATACGCAGTATTTT; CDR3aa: CASSVRLADTQYF
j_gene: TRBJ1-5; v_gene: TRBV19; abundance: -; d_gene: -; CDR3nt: TGTGCCAGTAGTTGGCAGGCCAGCAATCAGCCCCAGCATTTT; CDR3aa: CASSWQASNQPQHF
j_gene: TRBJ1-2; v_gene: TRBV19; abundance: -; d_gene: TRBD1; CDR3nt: TGTGCCAGTAGTTCCCCCCGGACAGGATATGGCTACACCTTC; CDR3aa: CASSSPRTGYGYTF
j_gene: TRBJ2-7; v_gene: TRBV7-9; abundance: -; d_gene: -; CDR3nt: TGTGCCAGCAGCTTCGGTCGTGGTGAGCAGTACTTC; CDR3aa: CASSFGRGEQYF
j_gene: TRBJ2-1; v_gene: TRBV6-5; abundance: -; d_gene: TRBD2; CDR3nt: TGTGCCAGCAGTCCACTAGCGGCCTACAATGAGCAGTTCTTC; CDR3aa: CASSPLAAYNEQFF
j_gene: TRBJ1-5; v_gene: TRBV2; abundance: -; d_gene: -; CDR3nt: TGTGCCAGCAGTGGGCAGAATAGCAATCAGCCCCAGCATTTT; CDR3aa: CASSGQNSNQPQHF
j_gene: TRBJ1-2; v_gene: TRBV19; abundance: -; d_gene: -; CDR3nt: TGTGCCAGTAGTATTACAGTAAACTATGGCTACACCTTC; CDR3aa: CASSITVNYGYTF
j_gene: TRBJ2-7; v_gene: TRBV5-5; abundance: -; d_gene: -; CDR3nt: TGTGCCAGCAGCGGGGGGGCCCACGAGCAGTACTTC; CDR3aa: CASSGGAHEQYF
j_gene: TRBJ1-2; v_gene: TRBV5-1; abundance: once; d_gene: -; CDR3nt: TGCGCCAGCAGCTTGGACTTTGCTTCGGTCTATGGCTACACCTTC; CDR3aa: CASSLDFASVYGYTF
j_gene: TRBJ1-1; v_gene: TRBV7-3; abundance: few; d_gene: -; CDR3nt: TGTGCCAGCAGCTTACAGGGCGGAACTGAAGCTTTCTTT; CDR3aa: CASSLQGGTEAFF
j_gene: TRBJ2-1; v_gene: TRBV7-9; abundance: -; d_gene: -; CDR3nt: TGTGCCAGCAGCCAAACGCGGGTGGGCTCCTACAATGAGCAGTTCTTC; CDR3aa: CASSQTRVGSYNEQFF
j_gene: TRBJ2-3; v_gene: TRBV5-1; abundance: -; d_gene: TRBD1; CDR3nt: TGCGCCAGCCGGACAGGGGGCATGGATACGCAGTATTTT; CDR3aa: CASRTGGMDTQYF
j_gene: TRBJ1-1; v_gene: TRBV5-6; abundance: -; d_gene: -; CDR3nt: TGTGCCAGCAGCTTGGTGTCTCTCAACACTGAAGCTTTCTTT; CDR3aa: CASSLVSLNTEAFF
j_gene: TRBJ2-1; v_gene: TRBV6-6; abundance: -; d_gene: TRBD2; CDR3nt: TGTGCCAGCAGTTACGGACTAGCGGGAGGCAATGAGCAGTTCTTC; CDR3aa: CASSYGLAGGNEQFF
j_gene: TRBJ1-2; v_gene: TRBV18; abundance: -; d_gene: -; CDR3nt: TGTGCCAGCTCACCAGAACAGTATGGCTACACCTTC; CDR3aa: CASSPEQYGYTF
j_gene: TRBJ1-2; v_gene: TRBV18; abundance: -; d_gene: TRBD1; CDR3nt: TGTGCCAGCTCACCCCTGGACAGGGACTATGGCTACACCTTC; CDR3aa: CASSPLDRDYGYTF
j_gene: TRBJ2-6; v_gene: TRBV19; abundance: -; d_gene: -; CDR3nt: TGTGCCAGTAGTATCCCCCACAAGGCCAACGTCCTGACTTTC; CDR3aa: CASSIPHKANVLTF
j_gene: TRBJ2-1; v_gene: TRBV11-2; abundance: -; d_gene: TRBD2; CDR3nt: TGTGCCAGCAGCAAGGGGCTAGCGGGGTTGCAGTTCTTC; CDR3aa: CASSKGLAGLQFF
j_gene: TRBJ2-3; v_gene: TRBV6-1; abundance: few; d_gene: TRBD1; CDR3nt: TGTGCCAGCAGTGTCGAGACAGGGGGGGCAGATACGCAGTATTTT; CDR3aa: CASSVETGGADTQYF
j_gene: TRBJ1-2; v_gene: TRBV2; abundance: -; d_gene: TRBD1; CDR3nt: TGTGCCAGCAGTGTGACAGGGAACGGCTACACCTTC; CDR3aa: CASSVTGNGYTF
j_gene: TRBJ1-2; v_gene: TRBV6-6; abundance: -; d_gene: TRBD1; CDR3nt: TGTGCCAGCAGACGGGGGACAGGCGAACTCTATGGCTACACCTTC; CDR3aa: CASRRGTGELYGYTF
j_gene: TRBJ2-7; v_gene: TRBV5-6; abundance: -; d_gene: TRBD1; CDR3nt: TGTGCCAGCAGCTTGGAAGGGGGCAGGGGCCACGAGCAGTACTTC; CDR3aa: CASSLEGGRGHEQYF
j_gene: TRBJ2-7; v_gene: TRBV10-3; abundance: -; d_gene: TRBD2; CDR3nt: TGTGCCATCAGTGACCCCGGGGTAGCGGGAGGCTACGAGCAGTACTTC; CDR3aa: CAISDPGVAGGYEQYF
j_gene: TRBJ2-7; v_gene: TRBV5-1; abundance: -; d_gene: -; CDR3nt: TGCGCCAGCAGCTTGGGGCAGGGGCAAGACTACGAGCAGTACTTC; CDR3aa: CASSLGQGQDYEQYF